A selection of T cell receptor beta chains follows, all from one sample in a study of shared clonotypes between healthy human individuals. Generated by immunoSEQ multiplex PCR, the TCRdb table keeps only in-frame clones and is missing some. This table has some 2.1 million clones, around 93% appearing once. Sequenced material: naive CD8+ T cells from PBMCs. The receptor source for this set is a man between 18 and 29 years old in good health. Some clones in this sample may be carry-over from other donors' samples. The CDR3 runs from the conserved cysteine through the conserved F or W. The order of the fields is J gene, clone size, D gene, V gene, CDR3 DNA, CDR3 protein. The D gene is left open where the match is weak. Clone size is not always given. Where it is, it says once, few, many or a class for expanded clones.

TRBJ2-5 | - | - | TRBV5-1 | TGCGCCAGCCGCCTAGAGGGGGGATTGAAAGAGACCCAGTACTTC | CASRLEGGLKETQYF
TRBJ1-2 | - | TRBD1 | TRBV13 | TGTGCCAGCAGCTCCGGGACAGGGGGAGGCTACACCTTC | CASSSGTGGGYTF
TRBJ1-5 | - | - | TRBV28 | TGTGCCAGCAGTTTTGTAACAGGGTGGGCTCAGCCCCAGCATTTT | CASSFVTGWAQPQHF
TRBJ1-5 | - | - | TRBV10-2 | TGCGCCAGCTGCGACACCCCCAATCAGCCCCAGCATTTT | CASCDTPNQPQHF
TRBJ2-7 | - | - | TRBV29-1 | TGCAGCGTTGAGAACGGCAGGGGCTCCTACGAGCAGTACTTC | CSVENGRGSYEQYF
TRBJ2-1 | - | TRBD2 | TRBV9 | TGTGCCAGCAGCGGCGCAAAGGGGTCGCTAGCGGGGTACAATGAGCAGTTCTTC | CASSGAKGSLAGYNEQFF
TRBJ1-1 | - | - | TRBV7-9 | TGTGCCAGCAGCCCTACAATGAACACTGAAGCTTTCTTT | CASSPTMNTEAFF
TRBJ1-4 | - | TRBD1 | TRBV5-6 | TGTGCCAGCAGCCACGACAGGGAGGACGAAAAACTGTTTTTT | CASSHDREDEKLFF
TRBJ1-1 | - | TRBD1 | TRBV9 | TGTGCCAGCAGCGGAACAGGGGGGACTGAAGCTTTCTTT | CASSGTGGTEAFF
TRBJ2-5 | - | - | TRBV7-9 | TGTGCCAGCAGCCCACTTCCAGAGACCCAGTACTTC | CASSPLPETQYF
TRBJ2-7 | - | TRBD2 | TRBV19 | TGTGCCAGTAGACCCGGGACTAGCATCCCGAGCGAGCAGTACTTC | CASRPGTSIPSEQYF
TRBJ2-1 | - | TRBD1 | TRBV5-5 | TGTGCCAGCAGCCCTGGTCCGGGACAGGGGGTCTACAATGAGCAGTTCTTC | CASSPGPGQGVYNEQFF
TRBJ1-5 | - | - | TRBV11-2 | TGTGCCAGCAGCTTAGATCTTGGGAATCAGCCCCAGCATTTT | CASSLDLGNQPQHF
TRBJ2-7 | - | TRBD2 | TRBV7-7 | TGTGCCAGCAGCCCCAAAGTGACTAGCGGGGGGCCAACGTACTTC | CASSPKVTSGGPTYF
TRBJ2-7 | - | - | TRBV28 | TGTGCCAGCAGTTTAGTTCGCGGCTACGAGCAGTACTTC | CASSLVRGYEQYF
TRBJ2-4 | - | - | TRBV9 | TGTGCCAGCAGCGGACTGTCAGCCAAAAACATTCAGTACTTC | CASSGLSAKNIQYF
TRBJ1-1 | - | TRBD1 | TRBV29-1 | TGCAGCGTCCACGACAGGGGAACTTTAGCTGAAGCTTTCTTT | CSVHDRGTLAEAFF
TRBJ1-5 | once | - | TRBV27 | TGTGCCAGCAGACAAGGGGAAGGCAATCAGCCCCAGCATTTT | CASRQGEGNQPQHF
TRBJ2-4 | - | - | TRBV27 | TGTGCCAGCAGTTTATCCCCGATCCCGGGCCTCGGGGACATTCAGTACTTC | CASSLSPIPGLGDIQYF
TRBJ1-1 | - | - | TRBV28 | TGTGCCAGCAGCCCCCGAGGGACAAACACTGAAGCTTTCTTT | CASSPRGTNTEAFF
TRBJ2-7 | once | - | TRBV5-5 | TGTGCCAGCAGCTTGAATGACCGCTCCCTTTACGAGCAGTACTTC | CASSLNDRSLYEQYF
TRBJ1-1 | - | - | TRBV19 | TGTGCCAGTAGTATAACAGGGCGGAACACTGAAGCTTTCTTT | CASSITGRNTEAFF
TRBJ1-1 | - | - | TRBV4-1 | TGCGCCAGCAGCTCCGGGACACGATATGGCCCACTCACTGAAGCTTTCTTT | CASSSGTRYGPLTEAFF
TRBJ2-7 | - | - | TRBV5-4 | TGTGCCAGCAGCTTGGCCGTTCTTGGGCTCCAGGACTCCTACGAGCAGTACTTC | CASSLAVLGLQDSYEQYF
TRBJ2-7 | few | TRBD1 | TRBV27 | TGTGCCAGCAGCCTCAGGGGGCCCTACGAGCAGTACTTC | CASSLRGPYEQYF
TRBJ2-1 | - | - | TRBV9 | TGTGCCAGCAGCGTAGGGGTGGCCCCTTACAATGAGCAGTTCTTC | CASSVGVAPYNEQFF
TRBJ1-2 | few | - | TRBV6-1 | TGTGCCAGCAGTCTGACAGAGAACTATGGCTACACCTTC | CASSLTENYGYTF
TRBJ2-7 | - | - | TRBV4-2 | TGTGCCAGCAGCCTGCCCGGGACAAGCTCCTACGAGCAGTACTTC | CASSLPGTSSYEQYF